This TCR beta chain originates from a study of shared clonotypes between healthy human individuals. Across the whole study: Those who served as donors were two women and a few men between the ages of 18 and 49. Findings and caveats of the study: Clonotype sharing across donors was expected to vary with sequencing depth.

All of the donors resided in Nashville, Tennessee, and each was a Caucasian adult. Remarks on this clone: What it binds is unknown.

Trimming took 3 bases from V and 1 from J; bases not matched to a gene: 17. This CDR3 is built from 19 residues. Germline V gene lookup returns CDR1 KGHSH and CDR2 LQKENI. Investigators spread the genomic DNA of each subset evenly over several immunoSEQ plates. The repertoire was sequenced with immunoSEQ multiplex PCR; TCRdb's copy has only in-frame clones and lacks some. The sample records some 530,000 clones, roughly 80% being singletons. Sample: PBMCs. This rearrangement joins TRBV18 to TRBJ1-1; 7 nucleotides align to TRBD1. The receptor was isolated from a woman between 35 and 50 years old in good health. Some clones in this sample may be carry-over from other donors' samples. This CDR3 is CASSPRTAGGMGENTEAFF. The CDR3 DNA reads as TGTGCCAGCTCACCCCGGACAGCAGGGGGGATGGGGGAGAACACTGAAGCTTTCTTT.